The 26 T cell receptor beta chains presented below share a single source sample, sequenced in a study of T cells in Graves' hyperthyroidism and ophthalmopathy. RNA transcripts yielded amplified TCR beta CDR3 regions. When the TCR CDR3 underwent first-round RT-PCR, the HTBI primer set was used. Via MiXCR, TCRdb re-called the multiplex PCR reads, giving one row per CDR3 protein. The sample holds about 840,000 distinct CDR3 sequences, around 39% seen once. What was sequenced was blood. These receptors were collected from a man in his late teens or twenties with Graves' hyperthyroidism.

The chain links TRBV5-4 to TRBJ2-7; 8 positions match TRBD2. Germline V gene lookup returns CDR1 SGHNT and CDR2 YYREEE (reference sequence). This CDR3 contains 14 residues. Unmatched junction bases numbered 5, after V lost 6 bases and J lost 0 bases. CDR3 sequence reads: CASTPGTSSYEQYF. The CDR3 DNA is TGTGCCAGCACCCCCGGGACTAGCTCCTACGAGCAGTACTTC.

This clonotype has just a few counts. The rearrangement joins TRBV20-1 to TRBJ2-7, with TRBD2 matching over 14 bases. Germline V gives CDR1 DFQATT, CDR2 SNEGSKA (reference sequence). The CDR3 consists of 16 residues. V shed 0 bases, J shed 5 bases, and the junction held 6 bases outside the gene matches. The CDR3 loop is CSAREGLAGESNEQYF. The CDR3, as DNA: TGCAGTGCTAGAGAGGGACTAGCGGGAGAGAGCAACGAGCAGTACTTC.

This clonotype was observed at least ten times. The chain recombines TRBV29-1 with TRBJ1-3, with no clear D. Trimming removed 5 bases at V and 4 bases at J, with 9 bases between. Germline assignment: CDR1 SQVTM and CDR2 ANQGSEA. This CDR3 contains 12 residues. The CDR3 nucleotides read TGCAGCGTTAGGACCGAGGGAAACACCATATATTTT. It specifies CSVRTEGNTIYF.

The table lists this clonotype with a count of one. This chain uses TRBV25-1 with TRBJ1-1; D remains ambiguous. The CDR3 is made up of 10 amino acids. From germline, CDR1 is MGHDK and CDR2 SYGVNS. CDR3 sequence reads: CAWWNTEAFF. For the CDR3, the DNA is TGTGCTTGGTGGAACACTGAAGCTTTCTTT.

The sample holds many counts of this clonotype. This chain links TRBV20-1 with TRBJ2-7; TRBD2 is a possible D gene (5 bases). V lost 2 bases to trimming and J lost 2 bases, with 10 bases between them. This CDR3 comprises 13 residues. Germline V lookup: CDR1 DFQATT, CDR2 SNEGSKA (reference sequence). The CDR3 sequence is CSARPSGAYEQYF. Here the CDR3 DNA reads TGCAGTGCTAGACCAAGCGGCGCCTACGAGCAGTACTTC.

The CDR3 sequence is CASSGEEVGRPQHF. The CDR3, as DNA: TGTGCCAGCAGTGGGGAGGAGGTCGGGAGGCCCCAGCATTTT. The V gene is TRBV2, the J gene TRBJ1-5; D gene ambiguous. The germline V and J ends were trimmed by 4 bases and 9 bases, with 16 bases remaining between them. The CDR3 runs 14 residues. Per the germline V gene, CDR1 is SNHLY and CDR2 is FYNNEI.

The chain has TRBV10-3 and TRBJ1-1; tentative D call: TRBD1 (5 bases). V was cut by 4 bases and J by 2 bases, with 14 bases left in between. Germline V gives CDR1 ENHRY, CDR2 SYGVKD. The CDR3 runs 15 residues. In nucleotides, the CDR3 is TGTGCCATCAGTGTAAGGGGACCTGGAAACACTGAAGCTTTCTTT. Its protein product is CAISVRGPGNTEAFF.

This clonotype has ten or more counts. The chain couples TRBV7-9 to TRBJ2-6; D gene uncertain. This CDR3 contains 19 residues. Germline V gives CDR1 SEHNR, CDR2 FQNEAQ (reference sequence). Trimming left V 0 bases short and J 4 bases short, with 19 bases between. CDR3: CASSLARVSEVFGANVLTF. The CDR3 DNA is TGTGCCAGCAGCTTAGCTCGTGTCAGCGAGGTGTTCGGGGCCAACGTCCTGACTTTC.

This clonotype turned up a few times. A junction boundary mismatches the germline segment, possibly from a read error. This chain joins TRBV7-9 and TRBJ2-5; D is unresolved. CDR3 length equals 12 residues. The germline V gene has CDR1 SEHNR and CDR2 FQNEAQ (reference sequence). CDR3 sequence: CASSLVPKAQYF. In nucleotides, the CDR3 is TGTGCCAGCAGTTTAGTGCCGAAGGCCCAGTACTTC.

V gene TRBV3-1 combines with J gene TRBJ2-7; no definite D call. This CDR3 has 15 amino acids. The germline gives CDR1 LGHDT, CDR2 YNNKEL (reference sequence). V lost 4 bases to trimming and J lost 1 base, with 14 bases between them. The CDR3 loop is CASSPGPDTSYEQYF. CDR3 in DNA: TGTGCCAGCAGCCCCGGACCCGACACATCCTACGAGCAGTACTTC.

In the case of this clonotype: This may be a read error, as it is one base from a much larger clone. The gene calls are TRBV10-3 and TRBJ2-5; 8 nucleotides match TRBD1. CDR3 length equals 15 residues. Looked up from germline, CDR1 is ENHRY and CDR2 is SYGVKD. V gave up 3 bases and J gave up 7 bases; unmatched junction bases: 10. The CDR3 spells CAISDPDRDRGTQYF. CDR3 DNA: TGTGCCATCAGTGACCCGGACAGGGACCGAGGGACCCAGTACTTC.

About this clonotype: A clone one base away is much larger, so this may be a read error. Because the CDR3 is missing its conserved closing phenylalanine or tryptophan, this is likely a read error. V and J are TRBV20-1 and TRBJ1-1, with a possible D match to TRBD1 (6 bases). This CDR3 region has 13 residues. CDR1 and CDR2 from the germline V gene are DFQATT and SNEGSKA (reference sequence). Trimming cost V 0 bases and J 3 bases, with 8 bases left between them. The CDR3 spells CSAREGADTEAFS. DNA of the CDR3: TGCAGTGCTAGAGAGGGGGCGGACACTGAAGCTTTCTCT.

The rearrangement joins TRBV28 to TRBJ2-7; no firm D call. Deletions cut 6 bases from V and 3 bases from J, with 12 bases between. CDR1 is MDHEN and CDR2 is SYDVKM in the germline V gene. The CDR3 has 13 residues. CDR3 in DNA: TGTGCCAGCAGGGCCACATTAGTCTACGAGCAGTACTTC. This translates into CASRATLVYEQYF.

The chain combines TRBV20-1 with TRBJ2-5, with TRBD2 matching over 7 bases. V shed 1 base and J 4 bases; nucleotides not matched to a gene: 3. The CDR3 spans 13 residues. Germline values: CDR1 DFQATT, CDR2 SNEGSKA (reference sequence). DNA of the CDR3: TGCAGTGCTAGAGCCCCGGGAGGAGAGACCCAGTACTTC. This translates into CSARAPGGETQYF.

This chain connects TRBV10-3 to TRBJ1-6; 10 nucleotides agree with TRBD1. V shed 10 bases, J shed 2 bases, and the junction held 5 bases outside the gene matches. CDR1 is ENHRY and CDR2 is SYGVKD in the germline V gene. This CDR3 spans 15 amino acids. In DNA form, the CDR3 reads TGTGCCACCGGGACAGGGGACCCCTATAATTCACCCCTCCACTTT. It translates to CATGTGDPYNSPLHF.

The CDR3 sequence is CASSHTRTVEAFF. CDR3 nucleotides: TGTGCCAGCAGCCACACTAGGACAGTGGAAGCTTTCTTT. The V call is TRBV7-9, the J call TRBJ1-1, with D possibly being TRBD1 (6 bases). Germline CDR1 and CDR2: SEHNR and FQNEAQ (reference sequence). The CDR3 has 13 residues. V dropped 5 bases and J dropped 8 bases, with 15 bases sitting between them. Looking up the rest from reference TRBV7-9 and TRBJ1-1 gives the full variable domain: DTGVSQNPRHKITKRGQNVTFRCDPISEHNRLYWYRQTLGQGPEFLTYFQNEAQLEKSRLLSDRFSAERPKGSFSTLEIQRTEQGDSAMYLCASSHTRTVEAFFGQGTRLTVV.

This clonotype was counted many times. For the CDR3, the DNA is TGTGCCAGCAGTGTCGACCTACACCTTTCACCCCTCCACTTT. Translation gives CASSVDLHLSPLHF. The chain is built from TRBV12-3 or TRBV12-4 and TRBJ1-6, with no clear D. Trimming removed 5 bases at V and 9 bases at J, with 14 bases between. The CDR3 runs to 14 residues.

V and J are TRBV9 and TRBJ2-2; 9 nucleotides match TRBD2. This CDR3 comprises 15 residues. The germline V gene encodes CDR1 SGDLS and CDR2 YYNGEE. Unmatched junction bases numbered 2, after V lost 1 base and J lost 4 bases. DNA of the CDR3: TGTGCCAGCAGCGTACCTAGCGGGGCCACCGGGGAGCTGTTTTTT. Amino acid sequence: CASSVPSGATGELFF.

This rearrangement joins TRBV29-1 to TRBJ2-5; TRBD2 is a possible D gene (6 bases). Germline V gene sequence: CDR1 SQVTM, CDR2 ANQGSEA. The germline V and J ends were trimmed by 4 bases and 5 bases, with 11 bases remaining between them. The CDR3 consists of 12 residues. The CDR3 is CSVGEARETQYF. In DNA, the CDR3 is TGCAGCGTTGGGGAGGCGCGGGAGACCCAGTACTTC.

This clonotype was detected many times. This chain joins TRBV29-1 and TRBJ2-3; no clear D. Germline assignment: CDR1 SQVTM and CDR2 ANQGSEA. The CDR3 has 10 residues. Trimming pared 3 bases from V and 2 bases from J, leaving 0 bases between. The CDR3: CSVDTDTQYF. As DNA, the CDR3 is TGCAGCGTTGACACAGATACGCAGTATTTT.

With regard to this clonotype: At one boundary the junction diverges from the germline segment, which might be a read error. This CDR3 is CASSQTGATNEKLLF. Here the CDR3 DNA reads TGTGCCAGCAGTCAGACCGGTGCAACTAATGAAAAACTGCTTTTT. The chain uses TRBV2 and TRBJ1-4; D gene ambiguous. This CDR3 comprises 15 residues. Germline loops: CDR1 SNHLY, CDR2 FYNNEI.

This rearrangement joins TRBV12-3 or TRBV12-4 to TRBJ1-1, with 7 nucleotides matching TRBD1. The CDR3 contains 14 residues. V shed 7 bases, J shed 3 bases, and the junction held 8 bases outside the gene matches. The CDR3 DNA reads as TGTGCCAGCAATTCCCGGGACAGAGACACTGAAGCTTTCTTT. It translates to CASNSRDRDTEAFF.

V is TRBV5-1 and J is TRBJ1-2; tentative D call: TRBD1 (6 bases). The ends were cut back, 0 bases at V and 4 bases at J, with 22 bases in the middle. Germline loops: CDR1 SGHRS, CDR2 YFSETQ. The CDR3 sequence is 18 residues long. CDR3 nucleotides: TGCGCCAGCAGCTTGGCCCCTCGGGGTAACAGGGTACGCTATGGCTACACCTTC. It is translated as CASSLAPRGNRVRYGYTF.

This clonotype was detected many times. V is TRBV7-2 and J is TRBJ1-6; D remains ambiguous. V lost 4 bases, J lost 8 bases, and 6 bases lay in between. The CDR3 covers 12 residues. The germline CDR1 and CDR2 sequences are SGHTA and FQGNSA. In DNA, the CDR3 is TGTGCCAGCAGCTATCACGATTCACCCCTCCACTTT. Its translation is CASSYHDSPLHF.

This clonotype was seen at least ten times. The genes are TRBV7-2 and TRBJ2-7, with TRBD1 matching 11 bases. Germline trimming cut 5 bases from V and 6 bases from J; bases unmatched to any gene: 6. The CDR3 covers 14 residues. Germline loops: CDR1 SGHTA, CDR2 FQGNSA. The CDR3 region is CASSADRGQGEQYF. The CDR3 DNA follows: TGTGCCAGCAGCGCGGACAGGGGGCAGGGCGAGCAGTACTTC.

With regard to this clonotype: A much larger clone sits a single nucleotide away, making a read error possible. In this CDR3 the conserved last residue, phenylalanine or tryptophan, is missing, so a read error is likely. The V call is TRBV7-2, the J call TRBJ2-5; no clear D. The V end lost 8 bases, the J end lost 2 bases, and 9 bases lay between the germline ends. Germline CDR1 is SGHTA and CDR2 is FQGNSA. The CDR3 extends over 12 amino acids. CDR3 DNA: TGTGCCAGCCGGACGTCGCAAGAGACCCAGTACTAC. Its protein is CASRTSQETQYY.